Each of the 8 T cell receptor beta chains below was sequenced from the same sample in a study of T cell responses to AZD1222 COVID-19 vaccine. Sequencing used immunoSEQ multiplex PCR; TCRdb keeps in-frame clones, though not all of them. The repertoire has about 120,000 clones, about 90% of them found once; the top ten carry approximately 1.5%. The sample in question was peripheral blood, obtained on day 0 of AZD1222 vaccination. These TCRs come from an adult in good health.

The table lists this clone with a few counts. The CDR3 nucleotides read TGTGCCAGCAGTTTGAACAGGGGAGGCTATGGCTACACCTTC. Its translation is CASSLNRGGYGYTF. This chain joins TRBV27 and TRBJ1-2, with TRBD1 matching 7 bases. V lost 3 bases to trimming and J lost 4 bases; unmatched junction nucleotides: 5. Germline lookup yields CDR1 MNHEY and CDR2 SMNVEV (reference sequence). CDR3 length equals 14 residues.

This clone showed up just once. The DNA is omitted, as the CDR3 cannot be located on it reliably, and the CDR3 follows TCRdb's listing. The gene calls are TRBV13 and TRBJ2-7. CDR1 and CDR2 (germline): PRHDT, FYEKMQ (reference sequence). The CDR3 length is 14 residues, termini included. This chain's CDR3 is CASSSSDGVYEQYF.

The chain carries TRBV18 and TRBJ2-3; D remains unclear. The CDR3 contains 14 residues. Trimming shortened V by 3 bases and J by 1 base, and 8 bases separated the two germline ends. The germline gives CDR1 KGHSH, CDR2 LQKENI. CDR3 coding DNA: TGTGCCAGCTCACCGACACAAGGCACAGATACGCAGTATTTT. This encodes CASSPTQGTDTQYF.

The chain couples TRBV6-5 to TRBJ1-2; D is undetermined. The CDR3 runs 15 residues. V was trimmed by 2 bases and J by 8 bases, leaving 18 bases between them. Germline values: CDR1 MNHEY, CDR2 SVGAGI. The chain's CDR3 is CASSYPQARGRGYTF. The DNA for the CDR3 is TGTGCCAGCAGTTACCCCCAGGCCCGAGGTCGGGGCTACACCTTC.

CDR3 sequence (DNA): TGCAGCGTTGGAACTAGTCCCTACGAGCAGTACTTC. Residues: CSVGTSPYEQYF. The chain carries TRBV29-1 and TRBJ2-7, with D maybe TRBD2 (5 bases). The ends were cut back, 4 bases at V and 2 bases at J, with 9 bases in the middle. Germline CDR1 reads SQVTM; CDR2 reads ANQGSEA. The length of the CDR3 is 12 residues.

The J gene is TRBJ1-1, the V gene TRBV30, with D perhaps TRBD1 (6 bases). The V end lost 8 bases, the J end lost 8 bases, and 15 bases lay between the germline ends. Germline V gene data show CDR1 as GTSNPN and CDR2 as SVGIG (reference sequence). The CDR3 sequence is 11 residues long. The CDR3 loop is CARKQGWEAFF. The CDR3 region has the DNA TGTGCCAGAAAACAGGGCTGGGAAGCTTTCTTT.

This chain's CDR3 is CASSLRGTREQYF. DNA of the CDR3: TGTGCCAGCAGCCTCAGGGGAACGCGCGAGCAGTACTTC. The genes are TRBV27 and TRBJ2-7, with D maybe TRBD1 (6 bases). Germline V lookup: CDR1 MNHEY, CDR2 SMNVEV (reference sequence). There are 13 residues in the CDR3. The V and J ends lost 6 bases and 6 bases respectively, with 15 bases between them.

This rearrangement joins TRBV5-1 to TRBJ2-7; the match to TRBD2 covers 12 bases. The junction had 5 bases not matched to a gene; V was cut back by 4 bases and J by 3 bases. Germline V gene data show CDR1 as SGHRS and CDR2 as YFSETQ. The CDR3 sequence is 15 residues long. This CDR3 reads CASSQLAGGFYEQYF. The CDR3 nucleotides are TGCGCCAGCAGCCAACTAGCGGGGGGATTCTACGAGCAGTACTTC.